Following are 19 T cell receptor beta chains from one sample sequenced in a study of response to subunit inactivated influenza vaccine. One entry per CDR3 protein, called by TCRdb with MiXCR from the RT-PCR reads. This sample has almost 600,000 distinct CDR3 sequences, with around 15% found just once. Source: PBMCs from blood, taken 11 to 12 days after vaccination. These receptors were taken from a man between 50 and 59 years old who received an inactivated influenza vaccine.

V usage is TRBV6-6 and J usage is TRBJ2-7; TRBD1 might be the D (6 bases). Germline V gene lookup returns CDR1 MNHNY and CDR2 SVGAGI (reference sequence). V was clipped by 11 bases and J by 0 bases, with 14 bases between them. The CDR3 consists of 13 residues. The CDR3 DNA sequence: TGTGCCGTCCAACAGGGCTACTCCTACGAGCAGTACTTC. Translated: CAVQQGYSYEQYF.

The CDR3 here is CASSSGTGLQPQHF. The CDR3 coding sequence is TGTGCCAGCAGCTCCGGGACAGGGCTCCAGCCCCAGCATTTT. The chain combines TRBV7-2 with TRBJ1-5; 9 bases align to TRBD1. The CDR3 runs 14 residues. Germline CDR1 reads SGHTA; CDR2 reads FQGNSA. V lost 4 bases to trimming and J lost 7 bases; unmatched junction nucleotides: 5.

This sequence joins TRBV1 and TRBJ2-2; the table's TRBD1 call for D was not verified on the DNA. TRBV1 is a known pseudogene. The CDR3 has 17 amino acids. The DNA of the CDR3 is TGCACCAGCAGCCAAGCAGTAAGGCTCCCCGACACCGGGGAGCTGTTTTTT. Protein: CTSSQAVRLPDTGELFF.

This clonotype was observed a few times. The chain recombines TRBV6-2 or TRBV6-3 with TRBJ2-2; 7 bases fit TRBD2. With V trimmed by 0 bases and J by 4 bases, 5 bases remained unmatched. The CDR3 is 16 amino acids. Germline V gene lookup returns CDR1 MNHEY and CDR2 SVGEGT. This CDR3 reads CASSYSILASTGELFF. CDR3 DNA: TGTGCCAGCAGTTACTCGATACTAGCGAGCACCGGGGAGCTGTTTTTT.

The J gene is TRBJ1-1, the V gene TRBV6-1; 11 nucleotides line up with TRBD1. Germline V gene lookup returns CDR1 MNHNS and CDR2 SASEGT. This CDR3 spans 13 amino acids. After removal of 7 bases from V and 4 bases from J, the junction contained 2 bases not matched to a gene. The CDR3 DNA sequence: TGTGCCAGCACCGGGACAGGGGGCACTGAAGCTTTCTTT. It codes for CASTGTGGTEAFF.

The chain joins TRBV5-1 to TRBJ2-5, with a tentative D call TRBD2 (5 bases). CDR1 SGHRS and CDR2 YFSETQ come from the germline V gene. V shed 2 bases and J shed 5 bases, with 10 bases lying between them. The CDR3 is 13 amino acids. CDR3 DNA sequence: TGCGCCAGCAGCTTAAGGCAGCGGGAGACCCAGTACTTC. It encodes CASSLRQRETQYF.

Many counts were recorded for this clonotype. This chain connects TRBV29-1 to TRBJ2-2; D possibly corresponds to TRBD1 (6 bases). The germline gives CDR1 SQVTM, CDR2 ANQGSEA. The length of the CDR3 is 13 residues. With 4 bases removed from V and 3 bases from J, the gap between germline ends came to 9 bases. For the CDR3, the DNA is TGCAGCGTTGTAGGACAGCACACCGGGGAGCTGTTTTTT. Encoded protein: CSVVGQHTGELFF.

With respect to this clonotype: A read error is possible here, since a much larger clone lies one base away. In nucleotides, the CDR3 is TGTGCCAGCAGCTCCCCGGGTGGACGGGGAGGGACCCAGTACTTC. Its protein is CASSSPGGRGGTQYF. The chain employs TRBV7-9 and TRBJ2-5; D is possibly TRBD2 (6 bases). The CDR3 has 15 amino acids. CDR1 is SEHNR, CDR2 FQNEAQ, per germline (reference sequence). V was shortened by 4 bases and J by 7 bases, with 19 bases between the two germline ends. Based on the CDR3 plus reference TRBV7-9 and TRBJ2-5, the full variable domain is DTGVSQNPRHKITKRGQNVTFRCDPISEHNRLYWYRQTLGQGPEFLTYFQNEAQLEKSRLLSDRFSAERPKGSFSTLEIQRTEQGDSAMYLCASSSPGGRGGTQYFGPGTRLLVL.

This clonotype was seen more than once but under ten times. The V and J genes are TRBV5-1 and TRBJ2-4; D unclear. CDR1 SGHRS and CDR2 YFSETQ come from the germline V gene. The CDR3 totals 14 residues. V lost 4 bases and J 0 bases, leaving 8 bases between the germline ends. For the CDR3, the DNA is TGCGCCAGCAGCCCGGATCTAGCCAAAAACATTCAGTACTTC. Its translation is CASSPDLAKNIQYF.

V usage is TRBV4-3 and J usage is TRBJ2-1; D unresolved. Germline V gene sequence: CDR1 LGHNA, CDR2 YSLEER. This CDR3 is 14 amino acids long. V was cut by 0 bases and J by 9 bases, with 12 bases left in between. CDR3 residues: CASSQEIPPSEQFF. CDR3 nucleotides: TGCGCCAGCAGCCAAGAAATACCTCCCAGTGAGCAGTTCTTC.

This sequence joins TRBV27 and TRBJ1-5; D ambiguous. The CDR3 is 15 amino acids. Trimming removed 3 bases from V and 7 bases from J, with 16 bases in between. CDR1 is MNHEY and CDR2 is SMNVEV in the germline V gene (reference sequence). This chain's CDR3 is CASSFGSGSGQPQHF. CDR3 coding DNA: TGTGCCAGCAGTTTCGGATCGGGTTCAGGACAGCCCCAGCATTTT.

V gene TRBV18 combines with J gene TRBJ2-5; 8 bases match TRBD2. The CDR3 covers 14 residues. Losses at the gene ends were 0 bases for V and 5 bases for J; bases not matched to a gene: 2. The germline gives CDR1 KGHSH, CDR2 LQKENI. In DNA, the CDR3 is TGTGCCAGCTCACCACCCTCGGGAGGGGAGACCCAGTACTTC. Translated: CASSPPSGGETQYF.

CDR3 nucleotide sequence: TGTGCCAGCAGCGCGGACCAGGGGGATGGCACTGAAGCTTTCTTT. Translated: CASSADQGDGTEAFF. This chain connects TRBV9 to TRBJ1-1; TRBD1 agrees at 7 bases. Germline trimming cut 3 bases from V and 4 bases from J; bases unmatched to any gene: 9. Germline V CDR1 and CDR2: SGDLS, YYNGEE. This CDR3 has 15 residues. The full variable domain, rest sourced from reference TRBV9 and TRBJ1-1, is DSGVTQTPKHLITATGQRVTLRCSPRSGDLSVYWYQQSLDQGLQFLIQYYNGEERAKGNILERFSAQQFPDLHSELNLSSLELGDSALYFCASSADQGDGTEAFFGQGTRLTVV.

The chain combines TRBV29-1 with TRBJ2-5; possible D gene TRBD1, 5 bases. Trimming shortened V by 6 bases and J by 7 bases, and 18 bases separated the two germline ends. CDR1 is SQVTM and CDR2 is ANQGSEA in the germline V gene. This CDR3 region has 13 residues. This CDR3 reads CSVEKTDPRTQYF. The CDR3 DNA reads TGCAGCGTCGAAAAGACAGACCCTAGGACCCAGTACTTC.

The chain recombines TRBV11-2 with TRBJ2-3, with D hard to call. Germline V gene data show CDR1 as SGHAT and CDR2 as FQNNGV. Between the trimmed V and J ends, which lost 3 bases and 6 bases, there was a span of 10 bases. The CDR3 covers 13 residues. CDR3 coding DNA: TGTGCCAGCAGCTTCGAGACGGCTGATACGCAGTATTTT. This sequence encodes CASSFETADTQYF.

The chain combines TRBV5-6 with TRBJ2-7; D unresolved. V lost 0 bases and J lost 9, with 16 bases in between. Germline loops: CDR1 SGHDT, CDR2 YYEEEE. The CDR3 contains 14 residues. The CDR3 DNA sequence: TGTGCCAGCAGCTTGGGAGTTTCATCCACGGTGCAGTACTTC. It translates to CASSLGVSSTVQYF.

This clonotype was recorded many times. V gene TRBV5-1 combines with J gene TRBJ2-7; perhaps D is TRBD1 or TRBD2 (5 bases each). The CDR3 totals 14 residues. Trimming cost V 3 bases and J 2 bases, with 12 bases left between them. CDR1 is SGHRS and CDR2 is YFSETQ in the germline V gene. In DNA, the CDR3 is TGCGCCAGCAGCTCCGGGACGTTCCCCTACGAGCAGTACTTC. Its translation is CASSSGTFPYEQYF.

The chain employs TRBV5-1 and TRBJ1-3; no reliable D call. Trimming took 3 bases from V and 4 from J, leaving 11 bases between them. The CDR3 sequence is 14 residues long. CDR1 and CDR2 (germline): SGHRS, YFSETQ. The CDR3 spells CASSSGSPGNTIYF. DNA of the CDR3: TGCGCCAGCAGCTCGGGGTCCCCCGGAAACACCATATATTTT. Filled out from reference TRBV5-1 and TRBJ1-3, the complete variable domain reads KAGVTQTPRYLIKTRGQQVTLSCSPISGHRSVSWYQQTPGQGLQFLFEYFSETQRNKGNFPGRFSGRQFSNSRSEMNVSTLELGDSALYLCASSSGSPGNTIYFGEGSWLTVV.

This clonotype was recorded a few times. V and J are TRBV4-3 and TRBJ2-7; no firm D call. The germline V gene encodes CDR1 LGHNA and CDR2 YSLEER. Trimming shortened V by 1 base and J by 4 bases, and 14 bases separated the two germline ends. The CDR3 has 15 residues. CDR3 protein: CASSQARGGGYEQYF. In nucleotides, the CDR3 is TGCGCCAGCAGCCAAGCCCGAGGCGGTGGTTACGAGCAGTACTTC.